This TCR beta chain was captured by sequencing in a study of T cells after posttransplantation cyclophosphamide. Study-wide points: After PTCy, TRB diversity resembled that of CNI/methotrexate controls.

This clone was observed many times. Its antigen is currently unknown. Germline CDR1 MNHEY, CDR2 SVGAGI. The CDR3 totals 15 residues. The J segment lost 4 bases and the V segment lost 6 bases, leaving 7 bases of the junction unmatched. Using immunoSEQ multiplex PCR, the repertoire was profiled, and TCRdb retains in-frame clones only, with some absent. Singletons are absent from the sample, which has around 28,000 clones. The rearrangement links TRBV6-5 to TRBJ1-5; 9 nucleotides match TRBD1. The source of this sequence is a woman aged 55-70 years in good health, CMV-negative, and a related stem cell transplant donor. The source material was PBMCs. The CDR3: CASSRGTGHNQPQHF. The CDR3 nucleotides read TGTGCCAGCAGCCGAGGGACAGGGCATAATCAGCCCCAGCATTTT.